This T cell receptor (beta chain) comes out of a study of technical replicates of blood from a few donors. The method was immunoSEQ multiplex PCR; TCRdb's version includes in-frame clones alone and lacks a portion of them. In the table there are tens of thousands of clones, about 98% of which are singletons. This TCR was recovered from a human donor in good health. The material sequenced was T cells isolated from PBMCs.

The CDR3 is CARPERRGSSGANVLTF. CDR3 sequence (DNA): TGTGCCAGACCCGAGCGTCGTGGGAGCTCTGGGGCCAACGTCCTGACTTTC. The rearrangement joins TRBV19 to TRBJ2-6; D might be TRBD2 (5 bases). Germline CDR1 is LNHDA and CDR2 is SQIVND (reference sequence). CDR3 length: 17 residues. The ends were cut back, 9 bases at V and 0 bases at J, with 18 bases in the middle.